The 9 T cell receptor beta chains reported below all come from one sample, sequenced in a study of T cell changes during pregnancy in multiple sclerosis. Assay used: immunoSEQ multiplex PCR; TCRdb lists only in-frame clones, some missing. The sample consists of roughly 74,000 clones, approximately 90% of them appearing once. This specimen consisted of peripheral blood, obtained before pregnancy. These receptors all stem from a female donor with multiple sclerosis, enrolled in a pregnancy study.

The chain couples TRBV18 to TRBJ1-2; D remains ambiguous. The CDR3 totals 17 residues. V was pared by 4 bases and J by 4 bases, with 22 bases between. Germline CDR1 KGHSH, CDR2 LQKENI. CDR3 in DNA: TGTGCCAGCTCACTCACCGTGCGGCCAGATGAAAGCTATGGCTACACCTTC. This translates into CASSLTVRPDESYGYTF.

The V gene is TRBV21-1, the J gene TRBJ2-7; TRBD1, the table's D call, was not compared with the DNA. TRBV21-1 is a pseudogene segment. CDR3 size: 17 residues. Written as DNA, the CDR3 is TGTGCCAGCAGCAAAAAAAAGGAGTCCAGGGGGAGATACGAGCAGTACTTC. Amino acids: CASSKKKESRGRYEQYF.

The rearrangement links TRBV7-9 to TRBJ1-1; D gene uncertain. Germline values: CDR1 SEHNR, CDR2 FQNEAQ (reference sequence). Trimming pared 1 base from V and 2 bases from J, leaving 5 bases between. The CDR3 spans 13 residues. The CDR3 reads CASSLVLNTEAFF. As DNA, the CDR3 is TGTGCCAGCAGCTTAGTGTTAAACACTGAAGCTTTCTTT.

The rearrangement links TRBV30 to TRBJ1-3; D possibly corresponds to TRBD1 (5 bases). Germline V CDR1 and CDR2: GTSNPN, SVGIG (reference sequence). CDR3 length: 14 amino acids. The germline V and J ends were trimmed by 5 bases and 0 bases, with 11 bases remaining between them. This CDR3 reads CAWDLGVSGNTIYF. The CDR3 coding sequence is TGTGCCTGGGACTTAGGGGTCTCTGGAAACACCATATATTTT.

This chain uses TRBV6-5 with TRBJ1-5; weak D call: TRBD1 (5 bases). The CDR3 has 13 residues. Per germline, CDR1 MNHEY and CDR2 SVGAGI. V was trimmed by 6 bases and J by 5 bases, leaving 11 bases between them. The CDR3 protein is CASRQGIHQPQHF. CDR3 in DNA: TGTGCCAGCAGGCAGGGAATTCATCAGCCCCAGCATTTT.

V and J are TRBV30 and TRBJ2-3; a possible D gene is TRBD1 (6 bases). The CDR3 spans 13 residues. In germline, CDR1 is GTSNPN, CDR2 SVGIG (reference sequence). Trimming pared 6 bases from V and 0 bases from J, leaving 10 bases between. The CDR3 sequence: CACTGSSTDTQYF. For the CDR3, the DNA is TGTGCCTGTACAGGGTCTAGCACAGATACGCAGTATTTT.

The chain joins TRBV9 to TRBJ2-5; a weak D match, TRBD2 (6 bases). Germline CDR1 is SGDLS and CDR2 is YYNGEE. V dropped 0 bases and J dropped 5 bases, with 11 bases sitting between them. This CDR3 region has 14 residues. CDR3 in amino acids: CASSVGGGRETQYF. The CDR3 region has the DNA TGTGCCAGCAGCGTAGGGGGTGGGAGGGAGACCCAGTACTTC.

The rearrangement links TRBV7-9 to TRBJ2-5; D is undetermined. The ends were cut back, 2 bases at V and 4 bases at J, with 2 bases in the middle. This CDR3 comprises 11 residues. Germline-derived CDR1 and CDR2 are SEHNR and FQNEAQ (reference sequence). In DNA form, the CDR3 reads TGTGCCAGCAGCTTACTAGAGACCCAGTACTTC. It translates to CASSLLETQYF. The whole variable domain, remainder taken from reference TRBV7-9 and TRBJ2-5, is DTGVSQNPRHKITKRGQNVTFRCDPISEHNRLYWYRQTLGQGPEFLTYFQNEAQLEKSRLLSDRFSAERPKGSFSTLEIQRTEQGDSAMYLCASSLLETQYFGPGTRLLVL.

The V and J genes are TRBV21-1 and TRBJ2-7; TRBD2, the table's D call, was not compared with the DNA. TRBV21-1 is listed as a pseudogene. This CDR3 region has 11 residues. The CDR3 is CASSNSRVQYF. For the CDR3, the DNA is TGTGCCAGCAGCAATTCGCGCGTGCAGTACTTC.